A single sample gave rise to the 7 T cell receptor beta chains below, sequenced in a study of blood T cells in healthy people across ages (dated by TCRdb to about 2015). Libraries were constructed by 5' RACE. The sequencing machine was an Illumina HiSeq 2500. A second PCR of roughly 6 to 12 cycles was run with a J-beta primer mix and a sample-barcoded 5' primer. The raw public reads went through TCRdb reprocessing: fastp at Q25, MiXCR clone calling, in-frame beta chains kept. Duplicate CDR3 protein sequences are folded into a single record with the most common DNA and genes. The sample table holds over a million distinct CDR3 sequences, of which 40% to 55% were seen once. The ten top clones hold around 18% of the sample. The sample consisted of blood. These receptors were collected from a woman aged 55-70 years in good health.

This clonotype came up a few times. The chain uses TRBV7-6 and TRBJ2-7; 8 bases align to TRBD2. CDR3 length: 17 amino acids. Germline V gene data show CDR1 as SGHVS and CDR2 as FNYEAQ. V dropped 5 bases and J dropped 6; count of bases not matched to a gene: 18. The CDR3 DNA sequence: TGTGCCAGCAGCCGGTACTCGGACAGCCGGGGGGGTCGCGAGCAGTACTTC. This codes for CASSRYSDSRGGREQYF.

The CDR3 protein is CASSYLSGRGTDTQYF. The CDR3 DNA is TGTGCCAGCAGCTACCTTAGCGGGAGGGGCACAGATACGCAGTATTTT. The gene calls are TRBV7-3 and TRBJ2-3, with TRBD2 matching 11 bases. J was trimmed by 1 base and V by 4 bases; bases with no gene match: 4. Per the germline V gene, CDR1 is SGHTA and CDR2 is FQGTGA. The CDR3 covers 16 residues.

Concerning this clonotype: Just one base apart from a much larger clone, this may be a read error. The chain combines TRBV29-1 with TRBJ2-5; 10 bases match TRBD2. Trimming cost V 5 bases and J 11 bases; bases outside gene matches: 14. The CDR3 loop spans 14 amino acids. Germline V gene sequence: CDR1 SQVTM, CDR2 ANQGSEA. The CDR3 loop is CSVQSSGSSYGQYF. For the CDR3, the DNA is TGCAGCGTTCAGTCTAGCGGGAGTTCCTACGGGCAGTACTTC.

This clonotype was counted only a few times. The CDR3 nucleotides are TGTGCCAGCAGCCCCCACTCAACGTCAACCTACGAGCAGTACTTC. This sequence encodes CASSPHSTSTYEQYF. The chain couples TRBV7-2 to TRBJ2-7; D ambiguous. V was shortened by 5 bases and J by 2 bases, with 16 bases between the two germline ends. This CDR3 is 15 amino acids long. Germline V gives CDR1 SGHTA, CDR2 FQGNSA.

J is TRBJ1-1 and V is TRBV27; TRBD1 agrees at 9 bases. CDR3 length equals 14 residues. J gave up 6 bases and V 3 bases, and 5 bases lay outside the gene matches. The germline V gene encodes CDR1 MNHEY and CDR2 SMNVEV (reference sequence). The DNA for the CDR3 is TGTGCCAGCAGTTTCCGGACAGGGGACGCTGAAGCTTTCTTT. This sequence encodes CASSFRTGDAEAFF.

This clonotype occurred a few times. The V call is TRBV27, the J call TRBJ2-7; 13 bases align to TRBD2. With the DNA end fitting TRBJ2-5 better, the J assignment may be wrong. The germline V gene has CDR1 MNHEY and CDR2 SMNVEV (reference sequence). The CDR3 consists of 16 residues. The CDR3 sequence is CASNPTSGRPGETQYF. Written as DNA, the CDR3 is TGTGCCAGCAACCCGACTAGCGGGAGGCCAGGGGAGACCCAGTACTTC.

About this clonotype itself: This may be a read error, as it is one base from a much larger clone. The chain couples TRBV6-2 or TRBV6-3 to TRBJ2-1; D is undetermined. Germline CDR1 is MNHEY and CDR2 is SVGEGT. This CDR3 contains 14 residues. Trimming left V 11 bases short and J 7 bases short, with 21 bases between. The CDR3 region is CAGQRNLGKNEQFF. CDR3 DNA: TGTGCCGGCCAGAGAAACCTGGGTAAGAATGAGCAGTTCTTC.